This T cell receptor (beta chain) came from a study of cytomegalovirus exposure and HLA in healthy donors. Note on this clone: No antigen is known for it.

General study findings and limits: With high specificity and sensitivity, the classifier reportedly diagnosed cytomegalovirus status. Of the V segments, some could not be distinguished, including TRBV6-2 and TRBV6-3, and were excluded.

60 Vbeta and 13 Jbeta primers were used in PCR. This table comes from immunoSEQ multiplex PCR, and its TCRdb copy is limited to in-frame clones, with some not included. Among under 150,000 clones listed, roughly 80% were seen once. The CDR3 is made up of 15 amino acids. V was pared by 6 bases and J by 0 bases, with 12 bases between. The germline V gene encodes CDR1 MNHEY and CDR2 SVGAGI. The receptor comes from a woman aged 40 to 50 in good health and CMV-seropositive. The chain recombines TRBV6-5 with TRBJ1-5, with a possible D match to TRBD1 (6 bases). The source material was PBMCs. The CDR3 spells CASRVGTLSNQPQHF. As DNA, the CDR3 is TGTGCCAGCAGAGTAGGGACACTTAGCAATCAGCCCCAGCATTTT.